This T cell receptor beta chain was sequenced for a study of beta chain features in type 1 diabetes. Study details: No patient-donor differences in age, gender, total cells or subset yield. Findings of the study overall: There was a moderate but significant shortening of TCRB CDR3s in all four CD4+ subsets of Type 1 diabetes patients. For patients and controls alike, PCR might favor shorter templates to the same degree.

With regard to this clone: Its specificity is unknown. A junction boundary mismatches the germline segment, possibly from a read error.

This CDR3 region has 15 residues. The germline V gene encodes CDR1 SGHTS and CDR2 YDEGEE. The sequenced template was cDNA made from the entire isolated RNA. Method: immunoSEQ multiplex PCR; TCRdb's copy keeps in-frame clones and lacks some. The table includes under 200,000 clones, around 8% detected once. Sorted CD4+ subsets: naive, central memory, regulatory, stem cell-like memory (CD45RO/CCR7/CD25/CD127/CD95/CD27 panel). The receptor comes from a man aged 18 to 35 in good health. Sample: central memory CD4+ T cells from blood. The V call is TRBV5-8, the J call TRBJ2-3; 7 bases map to TRBD1. The CDR3 DNA reads TGTGCCAGCAGCTTGTATGGGGACAGCAAAGATACGCAGTATTTT. Its protein product is CASSLYGDSKDTQYF.